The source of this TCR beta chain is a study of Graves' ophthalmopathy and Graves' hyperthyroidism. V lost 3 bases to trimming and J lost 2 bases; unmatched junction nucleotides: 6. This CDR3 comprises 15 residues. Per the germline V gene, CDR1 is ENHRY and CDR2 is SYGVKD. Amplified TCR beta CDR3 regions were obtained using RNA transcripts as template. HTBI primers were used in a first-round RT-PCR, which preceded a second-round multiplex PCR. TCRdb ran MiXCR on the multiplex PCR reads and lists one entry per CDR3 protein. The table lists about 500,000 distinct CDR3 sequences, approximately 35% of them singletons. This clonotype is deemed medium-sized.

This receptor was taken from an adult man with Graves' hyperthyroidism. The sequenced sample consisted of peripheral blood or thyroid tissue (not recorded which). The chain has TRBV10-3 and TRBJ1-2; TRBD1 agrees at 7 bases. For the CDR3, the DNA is TGTGCCATCAGTGACCCAGTGACAGGGAACTATGGCTACACCTTC. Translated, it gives CAISDPVTGNYGYTF.